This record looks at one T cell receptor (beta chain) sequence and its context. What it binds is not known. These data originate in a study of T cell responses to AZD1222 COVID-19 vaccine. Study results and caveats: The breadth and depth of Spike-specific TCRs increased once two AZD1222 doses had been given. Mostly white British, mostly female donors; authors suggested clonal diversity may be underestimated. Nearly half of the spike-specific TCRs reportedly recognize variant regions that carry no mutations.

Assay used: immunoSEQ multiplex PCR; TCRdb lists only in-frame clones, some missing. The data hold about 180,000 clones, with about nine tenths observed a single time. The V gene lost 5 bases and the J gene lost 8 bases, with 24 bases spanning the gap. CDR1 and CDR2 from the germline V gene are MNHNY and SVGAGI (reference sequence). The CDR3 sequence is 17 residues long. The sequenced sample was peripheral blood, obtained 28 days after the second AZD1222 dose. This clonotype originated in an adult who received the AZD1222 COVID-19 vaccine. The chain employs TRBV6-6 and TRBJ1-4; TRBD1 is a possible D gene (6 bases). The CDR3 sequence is CASSRERTTGRGEKLFF. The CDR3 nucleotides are TGTGCCAGCAGTCGCGAAAGAACAACAGGGAGAGGGGAAAAACTGTTTTTT.